The next 23 T cell receptor beta chains were all read from a single sample in a study of blood T cell repertoires in COVID-19. Clones were sequenced by immunoSEQ multiplex PCR, and TCRdb holds only the in-frame ones, with some missing. The repertoire consists of tens of thousands of clones, with around 80% occurring once and the leading ten covering about a sixth. The sequenced sample consisted of peripheral blood. The receptors shown here come from a man aged 35-49 years with acute or convalescent COVID-19.

The chain couples TRBV5-1 to TRBJ1-6; D is unclear. Trimming removed 0 bases from V and 7 bases from J, with 8 bases in between. Germline loops: CDR1 SGHRS, CDR2 YFSETQ. The CDR3 is 14 amino acids. The chain's CDR3 is CASSLDSSNSPLHF. CDR3 DNA: TGCGCCAGCAGCTTGGACAGTTCGAATTCACCCCTCCACTTT.

The rearrangement links TRBV7-7 to TRBJ2-5; D possibly corresponds to TRBD2 (5 bases). Germline CDR1 reads SSHAT; CDR2 reads FNYEAQ (reference sequence). The CDR3 extends over 14 amino acids. V lost 1 base to trimming and J lost 5 bases, with 11 bases between them. CDR3 sequence: CASSLVAGVETQYF. The CDR3 DNA sequence: TGTGCCAGCAGCTTAGTGGCGGGCGTGGAGACCCAGTACTTC.

Here the CDR3 DNA reads TGTGCCACCAGTGATTACGGGACAGGGGGTAGGACGAGGATAAACAATGAGCAGTTCTTC. Its translation is CATSDYGTGGRTRINNEQFF. The chain has TRBV24-1 and TRBJ2-1, with 11 nucleotides matching TRBD1. The trim removed 2 bases at V and 5 bases at J, leaving 16 bases unmatched. CDR1 is KGHDR, CDR2 SFDVKD, per germline. The length of the CDR3 is 20 residues.

Comment on this clone: It may be a read error: a sequence one base away is much more abundant. This chain joins TRBV24-1 and TRBJ1-6; D might be TRBD1 (6 bases). Germline CDR1 and CDR2: KGHDR and SFDVKD. V was clipped by 11 bases and J by 9 bases, with 22 bases between them. There are 15 residues in the CDR3. CDR3 sequence: CARTDPPDRSSPLHF. In DNA, the CDR3 is TGTGCCAGGACAGATCCCCCCGATCGTTCTTCACCCCTCCACTTT.

The chain uses TRBV3-1 (or the pseudogene TRBV3-2) and TRBJ2-7; maybe TRBD1 (7 bases). Germline V lookup: CDR1 LGHDT, CDR2 YNNKEL (reference sequence). Trimming took off 0 bases at V and 2 bases at J, with 14 bases between the two ends. The CDR3 runs to 16 residues. CDR3 loop: CASSQDGGTAPYEQYF. CDR3 bases: TGTGCCAGCAGCCAAGATGGGGGGACAGCGCCCTACGAGCAGTACTTC.

J is TRBJ2-1 and V is TRBV5-6; possibly TRBD1 for D (6 bases). Germline assignment: CDR1 SGHDT and CDR2 YYEEEE. This CDR3 has 16 amino acids. The V and J ends lost 2 bases and 2 bases respectively, with 14 bases between them. The CDR3 coding sequence is TGTGCCAGCAGCTTTGATGCAGGGGCAACCTACAATGAGCAGTTCTTC. This codes for CASSFDAGATYNEQFF.

V is TRBV19 and J is TRBJ1-2; D not resolved. Germline lookup yields CDR1 LNHDA and CDR2 SQIVND (reference sequence). CDR3 length: 15 amino acids. The germline V and J ends were trimmed by 10 bases and 2 bases, with 20 bases remaining between them. For the CDR3, the DNA is TGTGCCACCCACCACCGCCCCGACGGGAACTATGGCTACACCTTC. Its translation: CATHHRPDGNYGYTF.

The chain recombines TRBV18 with TRBJ2-1, with no clear D. The CDR3 consists of 13 residues. From germline, CDR1 is KGHSH and CDR2 LQKENI. V was shortened by 3 bases and J by 7 bases, with 10 bases between the two germline ends. The DNA for the CDR3 is TGTGCCAGCTCACCCCGAACTCTGAATGAGCAGTTCTTC. This gives the protein CASSPRTLNEQFF. Supplemented by reference TRBV18 and TRBJ2-1, the full variable domain reads NAGVMQNPRHLVRRRGQEARLRCSPMKGHSHVYWYRQLPEEGLKFMVYLQKENIIDESGMPKERFSAEFPKEGPSILRIQQVVRGDSAAYFCASSPRTLNEQFFGPGTRLTVL.

The chain joins TRBV2 to TRBJ2-2; 7 nucleotides agree with TRBD1. The CDR3 consists of 14 residues. The V and J ends lost 7 bases and 7 bases, in that order; junction bases with no gene match: 9. CDR1 and CDR2 from the germline V gene are SNHLY and FYNNEI. The CDR3 spells CASTRAGGLGELFF. CDR3 sequence (DNA): TGTGCCAGCACTCGAGCAGGGGGTCTCGGGGAGCTGTTTTTT.

The chain's CDR3 is CASSLPRGGSYGYTF. CDR3 bases: TGTGCCAGCAGTTTACCGCGGGGCGGATCCTATGGCTACACCTTC. The chain carries TRBV28 and TRBJ1-2, with D perhaps TRBD1 (5 bases). CDR3 length: 15 residues. Germline V gene lookup returns CDR1 MDHEN and CDR2 SYDVKM. V gave up 2 bases and J gave up 4 bases, with 14 bases separating them.

The genes are TRBV19 and TRBJ2-7; no clear D gene. V was cut by 4 bases and J by 0 bases, with 10 bases left in between. The germline V gene has CDR1 LNHDA and CDR2 SQIVND (reference sequence). The CDR3 has 14 residues. DNA of the CDR3: TGTGCCAGTAGTAAGGCGGAGAACTCCTACGAGCAGTACTTC. Translating gives CASSKAENSYEQYF.

The chain combines TRBV3-1 (or the pseudogene TRBV3-2) with TRBJ1-1; a weak D match, TRBD1 (5 bases). Looked up from germline, CDR1 is LGHDT and CDR2 is YNNKEL (reference sequence). The CDR3 runs to 14 residues. Trimming cost V 0 bases and J 10 bases, with 15 bases left between them. CDR3 amino acids: CASSQDQGLRVAFF. CDR3 nucleotide sequence: TGTGCCAGCAGCCAAGACCAGGGACTCAGGGTAGCTTTCTTT.

The V and J genes are TRBV3-1 (or the pseudogene TRBV3-2) and TRBJ2-3, with 8 bases aligning to TRBD2. The V and J ends lost 4 bases and 0 bases, in that order; junction bases with no gene match: 9. Germline values: CDR1 LGHDT, CDR2 YNNKEL (reference sequence). The CDR3 sequence is 17 residues long. The CDR3 reads CASSRGLVVTSTDTQYF. CDR3 coding DNA: TGTGCCAGCAGCCGGGGACTAGTAGTGACAAGCACAGATACGCAGTATTTT.

The chain couples TRBV5-1 to TRBJ1-3, with D possibly being TRBD1 (5 bases). Germline loops: CDR1 SGHRS, CDR2 YFSETQ. The CDR3 consists of 15 residues. The V end lost 4 bases, the J end lost 2 bases, and 13 bases lay between the germline ends. The CDR3 region is CASSPQGHPGNTIYF. In DNA, the CDR3 is TGCGCCAGCAGCCCCCAGGGTCATCCTGGAAACACCATATATTTT.

V gene TRBV6-2 or TRBV6-3 combines with J gene TRBJ1-5, with 8 bases matching TRBD1. J lost 3 bases, V lost 4 bases, and 5 bases had no gene match. The germline gives CDR1 MNHEY, CDR2 SVGEGT. The CDR3 has 15 residues. Written as DNA, the CDR3 is TGTGCCAGCAGTTCTGGACAGGGCAACAATCAGCCCCAGCATTTT. Residues: CASSSGQGNNQPQHF.

This clone was picked up one time. The DNA for the CDR3 is TGTGCCAGCCACTTGGGGGGACGCCAAGAGACCCAGTACTTC. This sequence encodes CASHLGGRQETQYF. The V gene is TRBV6-5, the J gene TRBJ2-5; D is perhaps TRBD2 (6 bases). Per the germline V gene, CDR1 is MNHEY and CDR2 is SVGAGI. The length of the CDR3 is 14 residues. Deletions cut 8 bases from V and 1 base from J, with 14 bases between.

The rearrangement joins TRBV5-5 to TRBJ1-4, with no clear D. Germline assignment: CDR1 SGHKS and CDR2 YYEKEE (reference sequence). The ends were cut back, 1 base at V and 7 bases at J, with 11 bases in the middle. The CDR3 length is 14 residues. The CDR3 bases are TGTGCCAGCAGCTTGCCCCAGGAGGGTGAAAAACTGTTTTTT. This codes for CASSLPQEGEKLFF.

The chain couples TRBV18 to TRBJ1-1; a weak D match, TRBD1 (5 bases). Trimming took off 8 bases at V and 1 base at J, with 23 bases between the two ends. The CDR3 has 17 residues. Germline V gives CDR1 KGHSH, CDR2 LQKENI. The CDR3 sequence is CASHRGVMTVWNTEAFF. DNA of the CDR3: TGTGCCAGCCATCGGGGGGTAATGACAGTTTGGAACACTGAAGCTTTCTTT.

This sequence joins TRBV12-3 or TRBV12-4 and TRBJ1-2; tentative D call: TRBD1 (6 bases). The CDR3 covers 13 residues. V shed 0 bases and J shed 8 bases, with 10 bases lying between them. The CDR3: CASSLAGGRGYTF. As DNA, the CDR3 is TGTGCCAGCAGTTTAGCAGGGGGACGGGGCTACACCTTC.

This chain uses TRBV3-1 (or the pseudogene TRBV3-2) with TRBJ1-2; TRBD1 might be the D (5 bases). The CDR3 is made up of 15 amino acids. Germline V gene lookup returns CDR1 LGHDT and CDR2 YNNKEL (reference sequence). Trimming stripped 2 bases from V and 4 bases from J, with 14 bases between. CDR3 protein: CASSQLGGGSYGYTF. The CDR3 DNA reads TGTGCCAGCAGCCAATTGGGGGGTGGTAGCTATGGCTACACCTTC.

V gene TRBV7-8 combines with J gene TRBJ1-1, with a possible D match to TRBD1 (6 bases). In germline, CDR1 is SGHVS, CDR2 FQNEAQ. The V end lost 5 bases, the J end lost 11 bases, and 12 bases lay between the germline ends. The CDR3 extends over 11 amino acids. This CDR3 reads CASSPHRDAFF. The DNA of the CDR3 is TGTGCCAGCAGCCCTCACAGGGATGCTTTCTTT.

This clone was observed a single time. V is TRBV7-8 and J is TRBJ2-7, with D perhaps TRBD1 (8 bases). The CDR3 has 15 amino acids. Germline lookup yields CDR1 SGHVS and CDR2 FQNEAQ. V gave up 5 bases and J gave up 7 bases, with 21 bases separating them. In DNA, the CDR3 is TGTGCCAGCAGCGTGCAGGGGGCGGGAGTATGGGAGCAGTACTTC. Translation: CASSVQGAGVWEQYF.

The chain uses TRBV29-1 and TRBJ1-1; 9 bases agree with TRBD1. Germline CDR1 reads SQVTM; CDR2 reads ANQGSEA. This CDR3 comprises 12 residues. V was clipped by 6 bases and J by 10 bases; unmatched bases: 9. The CDR3 here is CSVYTGGDLAFF. The DNA for the CDR3 is TGCAGCGTCTATACAGGGGGCGATTTAGCTTTCTTT.